This passage covers 22 T cell receptor beta chains from one sample sequenced in a study of T cells in women clearing cervical HPV infection. Some clones are missing from TCRdb's copy, which holds only in-frame ones; the method was immunoSEQ multiplex PCR. In all, the sample yields 12,000 or so clones. Material: blood buffy coat. The receptors shown here come from a woman between 18 and 69 years old with a cervical HPV16 infection that either progressed to CIN3+ or cleared (not recorded which).

For this clone: From the germline J gene comes the end of the CDR3, since the read stops 3 residues before it. The chain carries TRBV30 and TRBJ2-2; 8 positions match TRBD2. The length of the CDR3 is 15 residues. V gave up 8 bases and J gave up 4 bases; unmatched junction bases: 12. Germline CDR1 and CDR2: GTSNPN and SVGIG (reference sequence). CDR3 amino acids: CAATGGLKGTGELFF. The sequenced CDR3 bases are TGTGCCGCAACGGGGGGGCTAAAGGGCACCGGGGAG.

Concerning this clone itself: The observed sequence ends 3 residues before the CDR3 terminus, with the missing tail filled in from the germline J gene. V gene TRBV5-5 combines with J gene TRBJ1-3; possibly TRBD1 for D (5 bases). The CDR3 has 15 amino acids. The germline V gene encodes CDR1 SGHKS and CDR2 YYEKEE (reference sequence). With 0 bases removed from V and 3 bases from J, the gap between germline ends came to 10 bases. Incomplete CDR3 DNA: TGTGCCAGCAGCTTGGGCCCCACAGGTGGAAACACC. This translates into CASSLGPTGGNT. The CDR3 in full is CASSLGPTGGNTIYF.

About this clone: The CDR3 end is not reached by the read, which stops 3 residues before it; the germline J gene fills it in. V gene TRBV6-2 or TRBV6-3 combines with J gene TRBJ2-5, with D possibly TRBD2 on 6 matching bases. Germline V lookup: CDR1 MNHEY, CDR2 SVGEGT. The CDR3 length is 14 residues. V gave up 5 bases and J gave up 0 bases, with 10 bases separating them. The chain's CDR3 is CASSPRDYQETQYF. The sequenced CDR3 bases are TGTGCCAGCAGTCCCCGGGACTACCAAGAGACC.

Notes on this clone: The CDR3 goes on 3 residues after the read ends, and that part is filled in from the germline J gene. The rearrangement joins TRBV7-3 to TRBJ2-1; D may be TRBD1 (6 bases). The CDR3 is 13 residues long. The germline CDR1 and CDR2 sequences are SGHTA and FQGTGA. V was trimmed by 5 bases and J by 6 bases, leaving 11 bases between them. The covered CDR3 bases are TGTGCCAGCAGCCTCGGACAGCGCAATGAG. Its translation: CASSLGQRNE. In full, the CDR3 reads CASSLGQRNEQFF. The complete variable domain, with remaining parts taken from reference TRBV7-3 and TRBJ2-1, reads GAGVSQTPSNKVTEKGKYVELRCDPISGHTALYWYRQSLGQGPEFLIYFQGTGAADDSGLPNDRFFAVRPEGSVSTLKIQRTERGDSAVYLCASSLGQRNEQFFGPGTRLTVL.

As concerns this clone: The missing CDR3 end, 3 residues past where the read stops, is filled in from the germline J gene. This chain uses TRBV5-6 with TRBJ1-5; possible D gene TRBD1, 5 bases. This CDR3 spans 14 amino acids. V was clipped by 1 base and J by 7 bases, with 12 bases between them. Germline CDR1 SGHDT, CDR2 YYEEEE. The CDR3: CASSLFGGGQPQHF. CDR3 DNA (partial): TGTGCCAGCAGCTTGTTCGGGGGTGGGCAGCCC.

Concerning this clone itself: The read terminates 3 residues before the CDR3 end, so the remaining end is supplied by the germline J gene. This chain connects TRBV20-1 to TRBJ1-4; tentatively, D is TRBD1 (6 bases). In germline, CDR1 is DFQATT, CDR2 SNEGSKA (reference sequence). V was pared by 4 bases and J by 8 bases, with 11 bases between. CDR3 length: 12 amino acids. The part of the CDR3 DNA that was read is TGCAGTGCTAACAGGGCGCAGGAAAAA. As protein: CSANRAQEK. The CDR3 as a whole reads CSANRAQEKLFF.

CDR3 DNA (partial): TGTGCCTGGAGTGGAGCGGACAGACCGAATCAGCCC. Residues: CAWSGADRPNQP. The CDR3, in full, reads CAWSGADRPNQPQHF. This chain joins TRBV30 and TRBJ1-5; D is perhaps TRBD1 (6 bases). The read falls 3 residues short of the CDR3 end, and the missing part is taken from the germline J gene. This CDR3 has 15 residues. Trimming removed 1 base at V and 4 bases at J, with 14 bases between. The germline V gene has CDR1 GTSNPN and CDR2 SVGIG (reference sequence).

As concerns this clone: The read falls 3 residues short of the CDR3 end, and the missing part is taken from the germline J gene. The chain carries TRBV12-3 or TRBV12-4 and TRBJ2-2; D ambiguous. Trimming removed 6 bases from V and 3 bases from J, with 2 bases in between. There are 11 residues in the CDR3. CDR3 sequence: CASSYTGELFF. The part of the CDR3 DNA that was read is TGTGCCAGCAGCTACACCGGGGAG.

Turning to this clone: Read coverage stops 3 residues before the CDR3 terminus; the germline J gene supplies the remainder. The chain carries TRBV7-9 and TRBJ1-3, with D unclear. V was pared by 2 bases and J by 3 bases, with 8 bases between. Per germline, CDR1 SEHNR and CDR2 FQNEAQ (reference sequence). The CDR3 extends over 14 amino acids. The part of the CDR3 DNA that was read is TGTGCCAGCAGCTTAAGAAAGCTTGGAAACACC. Translated, it gives CASSLRKLGNT. The CDR3 in its entirety is CASSLRKLGNTIYF.

About this clone itself: Read data end 3 residues before the CDR3 end; the end is taken from the germline J gene. This rearrangement joins TRBV6-1 to TRBJ2-3, with D unresolved. The CDR3 spans 18 residues. V gave up 1 base and J gave up 2 bases, with 19 bases separating them. Looked up from germline, CDR1 is MNHNS and CDR2 is SASEGT. The CDR3 sequence: CASSEGFTVAHLTDTQYF. The CDR3 DNA, read in part, is TGTGCCAGCAGTGAAGGGTTTACGGTCGCTCATCTCACAGATACG.

Note on this clone: The read gets to within 3 residues of the CDR3 end, and the germline J gene fills in the rest. The chain recombines TRBV5-1 with TRBJ2-7; 7 nucleotides line up with TRBD1. V lost 0 bases, J lost 1 base, and 4 bases stayed unmatched. This CDR3 is 15 amino acids long. In germline, CDR1 is SGHRS, CDR2 YFSETQ. CDR3 residues: CASSLGGTDSYEQYF. CDR3 bases read: TGCGCCAGCAGCTTGGGGGGGACAGATTCCTACGAG.

As regards this clone: The read halts 3 residues ahead of the CDR3 end, with the missing end drawn from the germline J gene. The same CDR3 also results from other DNA sequences found in this sample. This chain joins TRBV9 and TRBJ1-3; D remains unclear. This CDR3 has 11 residues. With 3 bases removed from V and 5 bases from J, the gap between germline ends came to 3 bases. Looked up from germline, CDR1 is SGDLS and CDR2 is YYNGEE. The CDR3 loop reads CASSDRNTIYF. The covered CDR3 bases are TGTGCCAGCAGCGATAGAAACACC. Full variable domain (remainder filled in from reference TRBV9 and TRBJ1-3): DSGVTQTPKHLITATGQRVTLRCSPRSGDLSVYWYQQSLDQGLQFLIQYYNGEERAKGNILERFSAQQFPDLHSELNLSSLELGDSALYFCASSDRNTIYFGEGSWLTVV.

In the case of this clone: The CDR3 extends 3 residues past the end of the read, so its final part is completed from the germline J gene. The chain links TRBV12-3 or TRBV12-4 to TRBJ2-2, with a possible D match to TRBD1 (5 bases). There are 14 residues in the CDR3. V gave up 3 bases and J gave up 3 bases, with 8 bases separating them. The DNA read from the CDR3 is TGTGCCAGCAGTTTGGGGCTGGACACCGGGGAG. It translates to CASSLGLDTGE. The full CDR3 reads CASSLGLDTGELFF.

In the case of this clone: The CDR3 end lies 3 residues beyond the end of the read and is filled in from the germline J gene. The V call is TRBV7-2, the J call TRBJ1-6; the match to TRBD1 covers 10 bases. The V gene's germline CDR1 is SGHTA and CDR2 FQGNSA. The CDR3 extends over 16 amino acids. V was pared by 0 bases and J by 10 bases, with 6 bases of the junction left unmatched. CDR3 bases read: TGTGCCAGCAGCTTAGCCCAGGGACAGGGGAGATCACCC. Its translation: CASSLAQGQGRSP. The whole CDR3 protein reads CASSLAQGQGRSPLHF.

Concerning this clone: The sequenced fragment ends 3 residues before the CDR3 boundary, so the rest is inferred from the germline J gene. The chain is built from TRBV5-6 and TRBJ2-7; D is unresolved. Trimming shortened V by 0 bases and J by 0 bases, and 10 bases separated the two germline ends. CDR1 is SGHDT and CDR2 is YYEEEE in the germline V gene. The CDR3 contains 15 residues. The CDR3 bases that were read are TGTGCCAGCAGCTTGGCGGTGTTTGGCTCCTACGAG. Protein: CASSLAVFGSYE. The CDR3 in its entirety is CASSLAVFGSYEQYF.

Comments on this clone: The read gets to within 3 residues of the CDR3 end, and the germline J gene fills in the rest. V and J are TRBV24-1 and TRBJ2-7, with TRBD1 as a possible D gene (6 bases). The germline CDR1 and CDR2 sequences are KGHDR and SFDVKD. Between the trimmed V and J ends, which lost 10 bases and 2 bases, there was a span of 20 bases. This CDR3 contains 15 residues. CDR3: CATEHGDKRTYEQYF. CDR3 DNA (partial): TGTGCCACAGAGCATGGGGACAAGAGAACCTACGAG.

Points on this clone: Read data end 3 residues before the CDR3 end; the end is taken from the germline J gene. The chain has TRBV28 and TRBJ2-7; TRBD1 might be the D (6 bases). Germline V lookup: CDR1 MDHEN, CDR2 SYDVKM. The V and J ends lost 6 bases and 0 bases respectively, with 15 bases between them. CDR3 length: 15 amino acids. CDR3 DNA, as far as it was read: TGTGCCAGCAGACCTGGGGGCAGGAGCTCCTACGAG. This gives the protein CASRPGGRSSYE. From start to end, the CDR3 is CASRPGGRSSYEQYF.

In terms of frequency, this clone is medium-sized (0.01 to 0.1%). The observed sequence ends 3 residues before the CDR3 terminus, with the missing tail filled in from the germline J gene. The V gene is TRBV7-9, the J gene TRBJ1-2; unclear D gene. With 9 bases removed from V and 2 bases from J, the gap between germline ends came to 13 bases. There are 13 residues in the CDR3. Germline values: CDR1 SEHNR, CDR2 FQNEAQ (reference sequence). The sequenced part of the CDR3 DNA is TGTGCCAGTACCCCCCTAGGCAACTATGGC. Its translation: CASTPLGNYG. The CDR3, in full, reads CASTPLGNYGYTF.

In regard to this clone: The CDR3 end falls 3 residues outside the read, so it is completed with the germline J gene. J is TRBJ2-5 and V is TRBV7-9; a possible D gene is TRBD1 (6 bases). V lost 6 bases, J lost 5 bases, and 19 bases lay in between. CDR1 is SEHNR and CDR2 is FQNEAQ in the germline V gene (reference sequence). The CDR3 sequence is 15 residues long. Incomplete CDR3 DNA: TGTGCCAGCAGGGGGGCGCGGCTCGTGGAGGAGACC. It yields the protein CASRGARLVEET. The CDR3 in its entirety is CASRGARLVEETQYF.

In regard to this clone: The CDR3 goes on 3 residues after the read ends, and that part is filled in from the germline J gene. J is TRBJ2-3 and V is TRBV5-1; a weak D match, TRBD1 (5 bases). Germline V gene lookup returns CDR1 SGHRS and CDR2 YFSETQ. This CDR3 region has 14 residues. The V and J ends lost 0 bases and 4 bases respectively, with 9 bases between them. The CDR3 region is CASSLGGESDTQYF. The part of the CDR3 DNA that was read is TGCGCCAGCAGCTTGGGGGGCGAATCAGATACG.

A note on this clone: The CDR3 is cut off 3 residues early in the read; its end comes from the germline J gene. The genes are TRBV19 and TRBJ1-4; D ambiguous. This CDR3 contains 13 residues. Germline CDR1 reads LNHDA; CDR2 reads SQIVND (reference sequence). V lost 7 bases to trimming and J lost 5 bases, with 11 bases between them. The CDR3 here is CASNPTGNEKLFF. The CDR3 bases that were read are TGTGCCAGTAATCCGACCGGGAATGAAAAA.

In terms of frequency, this clone is medium-sized. The read halts 3 residues ahead of the CDR3 end, with the missing end drawn from the germline J gene. The V gene is TRBV19, the J gene TRBJ1-1, with 7 bases that match TRBD1. Germline loops: CDR1 LNHDA, CDR2 SQIVND (reference sequence). V lost 9 bases and J lost 1; bases outside the gene matches: 5. The CDR3 is 13 amino acids. CDR3 sequence: CASRDSPNTEAFF. The CDR3 bases that were read are TGTGCCAGCAGGGACAGCCCGAACACTGAA.